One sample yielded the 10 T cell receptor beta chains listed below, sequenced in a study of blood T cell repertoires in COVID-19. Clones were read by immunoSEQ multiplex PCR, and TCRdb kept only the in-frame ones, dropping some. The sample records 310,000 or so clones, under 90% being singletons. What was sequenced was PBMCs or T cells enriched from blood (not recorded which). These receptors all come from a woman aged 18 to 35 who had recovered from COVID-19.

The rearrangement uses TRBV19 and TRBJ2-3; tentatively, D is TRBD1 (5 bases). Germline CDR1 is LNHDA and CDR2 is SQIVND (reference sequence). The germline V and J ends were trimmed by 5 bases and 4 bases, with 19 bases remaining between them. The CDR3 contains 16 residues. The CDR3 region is CASSRQFRNVPDTQYF. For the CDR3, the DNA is TGTGCCAGTAGTCGACAGTTCCGAAATGTCCCAGATACGCAGTATTTT.

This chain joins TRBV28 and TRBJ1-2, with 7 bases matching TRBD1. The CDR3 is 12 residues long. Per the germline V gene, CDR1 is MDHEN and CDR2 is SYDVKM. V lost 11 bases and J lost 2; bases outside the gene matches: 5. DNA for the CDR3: TGTGCCGGATCGACAGGGAACTATGGCTACACCTTC. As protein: CAGSTGNYGYTF.

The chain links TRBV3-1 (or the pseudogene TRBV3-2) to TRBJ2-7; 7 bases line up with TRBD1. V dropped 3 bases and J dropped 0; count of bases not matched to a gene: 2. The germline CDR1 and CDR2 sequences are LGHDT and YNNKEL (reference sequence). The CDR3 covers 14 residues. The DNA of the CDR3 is TGTGCCAGCAGCCAGGACAGGAGCTCCTACGAGCAGTACTTC. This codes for CASSQDRSSYEQYF.

The CDR3 coding sequence is TGTGCCAGCAGTTTCAGGGTACTCAATCAGCCCCAGCATTTT. It specifies CASSFRVLNQPQHF. The chain has TRBV28 and TRBJ1-5; TRBD1 is a possible D gene (5 bases). This CDR3 region has 14 residues. V gave up 3 bases and J gave up 3 bases, with 9 bases separating them. Germline V gene sequence: CDR1 MDHEN, CDR2 SYDVKM.

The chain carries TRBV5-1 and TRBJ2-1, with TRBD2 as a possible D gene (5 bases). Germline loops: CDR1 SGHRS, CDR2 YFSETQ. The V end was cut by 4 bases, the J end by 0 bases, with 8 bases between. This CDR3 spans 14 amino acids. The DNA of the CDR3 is TGCGCCAGCAGCAAAGGGAGCTCCTACAATGAGCAGTTCTTC. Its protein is CASSKGSSYNEQFF.

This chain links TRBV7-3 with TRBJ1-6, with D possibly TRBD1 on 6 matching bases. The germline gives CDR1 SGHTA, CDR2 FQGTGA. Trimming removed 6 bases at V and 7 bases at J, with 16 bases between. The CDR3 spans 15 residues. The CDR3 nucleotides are TGTGCCAGCAGTCTCCAGGGGCTGGGGAATTCACCCCTCCACTTT. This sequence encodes CASSLQGLGNSPLHF.

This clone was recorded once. As DNA, the CDR3 is TGTGCCACCAGGGACAGGTTCGACACTGAAGCTTTCTTT. This codes for CATRDRFDTEAFF. V usage is TRBV12-3 or TRBV12-4 and J usage is TRBJ1-1; 8 bases align to TRBD1. After removal of 10 bases from V and 3 bases from J, the junction contained 7 bases not matched to a gene. The CDR3 is made up of 13 amino acids.

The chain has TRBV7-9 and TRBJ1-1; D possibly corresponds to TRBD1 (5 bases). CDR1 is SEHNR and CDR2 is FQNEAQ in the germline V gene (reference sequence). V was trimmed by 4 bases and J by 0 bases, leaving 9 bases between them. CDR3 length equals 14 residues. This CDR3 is CASSSRVMNTEAFF. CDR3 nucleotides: TGTGCCAGCAGCTCCAGGGTTATGAACACTGAAGCTTTCTTT.

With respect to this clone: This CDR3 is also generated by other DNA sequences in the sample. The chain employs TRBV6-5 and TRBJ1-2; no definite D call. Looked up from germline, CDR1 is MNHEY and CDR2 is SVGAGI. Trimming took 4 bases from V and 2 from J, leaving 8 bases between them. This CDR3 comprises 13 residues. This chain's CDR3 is CASSSTGNYGYTF. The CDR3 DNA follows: TGTGCCAGCAGTTCGACGGGGAACTATGGCTACACCTTC.

The CDR3 sequence is CASSLAGIGTEAFF. The CDR3 DNA sequence: TGTGCCAGCAGTTTAGCAGGGATCGGCACTGAAGCTTTCTTT. The chain recombines TRBV28 with TRBJ1-1; possible D gene TRBD1, 5 bases. V was shortened by 2 bases and J by 4 bases, with 11 bases between the two germline ends. CDR3 length equals 14 residues. Germline loops: CDR1 MDHEN, CDR2 SYDVKM.